This T cell receptor (beta chain) was obtained from a study of T-cell memory formation after mild COVID-19. Study-level points and caveats: CD4+ clones that contracted lay mainly in CM and EM; CD8+ ones lay in EMRA. Second-wave clones peaking on day 37 lacked confirmed SARS-CoV-2 specificity.

About this clonotype: Its target is not known.

TCRdb re-called the 5' RACE reads through MiXCR, storing one row per CDR3 protein. The sample holds 200,000 to 250,000 distinct CDR3 sequences; around 9.5% are singletons and the top ten take 3.5%. The receptor was derived from a man younger than 30 who had mild COVID-19 (a few samples of this study predate the infection). Cell type and time point are not known. Input material: PBMCs or a T cell subset sorted from them (not recorded which).

CDR3 sequence (DNA): TGTGCCAGCAGGGAGGAGGGAGGTGAGCAGTTCTTC. This translates into CASREEGGEQFF. This chain connects TRBV2 to TRBJ2-1; tentative D call: TRBD2 (6 bases). The germline CDR1 and CDR2 sequences are SNHLY and FYNNEI. Trimming cost V 6 bases and J 9 bases, with 12 bases left between them. This CDR3 comprises 12 residues.